The 20 T cell receptor beta chains below were found in one sample sequenced in a study of CD4 and CD8 cells across lung adenocarcinoma regions. TCRdb reanalysed the PCR reads using MiXCR and keeps one entry per CDR3 protein. The sample holds 20,000 to 30,000 distinct CDR3 sequences, roughly 50% seen once. Sequenced sample: CD8+ T cells from the center of a lung tumor. The receptors stem from a male donor with lung adenocarcinoma. The CD4 and CD8 labels of this study may be unreliable.

This clonotype was observed many times. The chain recombines TRBV27 with TRBJ2-5, with D tentatively TRBD2 (7 bases). CDR1 and CDR2 (germline): MNHEY, SMNVEV (reference sequence). This CDR3 has 19 amino acids. Trimming stripped 5 bases from V and 2 bases from J, with 27 bases between. The CDR3 sequence: CASSLFARGILGAQETQYF. The CDR3, as DNA: TGTGCCAGCAGTCTCTTTGCGCGGGGGATCCTGGGGGCACAAGAGACCCAGTACTTC.

About this clonotype itself: One end of the junction is discordant with germline, which a read error may explain. The chain couples TRBV10-2 to TRBJ2-4; D remains ambiguous. Germline V gives CDR1 WSHSY, CDR2 SAAADI. The CDR3 contains 13 residues. The chain's CDR3 is CARGLCAKNTQYF. CDR3 in DNA: TGCGCCAGGGGTTTGTGCGCCAAGAACACTCAGTACTTC.

This chain links TRBV6-1 with TRBJ2-5; 8 bases agree with TRBD2. Germline V lookup: CDR1 MNHNS, CDR2 SASEGT. The CDR3 runs 16 residues. Unmatched junction bases numbered 13, after V lost 7 bases and J lost 3 bases. This CDR3 is CASTGSGGPEEETQYF. CDR3 DNA: TGTGCCAGCACGGGGAGCGGGGGCCCCGAGGAAGAGACCCAGTACTTC.

The CDR3 is CASSRGTSGQFF. As DNA, the CDR3 is TGTGCCAGCAGCCGTGGGACTAGCGGGCAGTTCTTC. The rearrangement links TRBV7-2 to TRBJ2-1; 11 bases are shared with TRBD2. V shed 5 bases and J 12 bases; nucleotides not matched to a gene: 3. The CDR3 totals 12 residues. Germline V gene sequence: CDR1 SGHTA, CDR2 FQGNSA.

This clonotype was seen many times. The genes are TRBV12-3 or TRBV12-4 and TRBJ2-5; 10 bases align to TRBD1. The trim removed 6 bases at V and 7 bases at J, leaving 11 bases unmatched. This CDR3 is 15 amino acids long. The CDR3 region has the DNA TGTGCCAGCAGCCTACGGGACAGGGGTTTTGCGACCCAGTACTTC. It yields the protein CASSLRDRGFATQYF.

Relative to its sample, this clonotype is medium-sized (0.01 to 0.1%). The CDR3 sequence: CASLGTSGEENNEQFF. CDR3 nucleotides: TGTGCCAGCCTAGGGACTAGCGGGGAGGAAAACAATGAGCAGTTCTTC. The chain couples TRBV6-6 to TRBJ2-1; the match to TRBD2 covers 13 bases. From germline, CDR1 is MNHNY and CDR2 SVGAGI (reference sequence). The CDR3 contains 16 residues. The V and J ends lost 8 bases and 5 bases, in that order; junction bases with no gene match: 9.

As regards this clonotype: An end of the junction differs from the germline gene, which may be a read error. This chain links TRBV27 with TRBJ2-3, with D tentatively TRBD1 (5 bases). The germline V gene encodes CDR1 MNHEY and CDR2 SMNVEV (reference sequence). This CDR3 comprises 14 residues. The CDR3 protein is CAGSVWQDKDTQYF. The CDR3 DNA reads as TGTGCGGGCAGTGTTTGGCAGGACAAAGATACGCAGTACTTT.

The genes are TRBV4-1 and TRBJ1-6, with a tentative D call TRBD1 (6 bases). Germline-derived CDR1 and CDR2 are MGHRA and YSYEKL. Trimming took off 2 bases at V and 10 bases at J, with 12 bases between the two ends. The CDR3 runs to 14 residues. The CDR3 protein is CASSQIQGASPLHF. In DNA, the CDR3 is TGCGCCAGCAGCCAAATACAGGGTGCGTCACCCCTCCACTTT.

The V call is TRBV4-2, the J call TRBJ2-1; TRBD2 is a possible D gene (7 bases). The V gene's germline CDR1 is LGHNA and CDR2 YNFKEQ. V shed 4 bases and J shed 10 bases, with 23 bases lying between them. The CDR3 loop spans 16 amino acids. The CDR3 region is CASSLRGGGGGGEQFF. The CDR3, as DNA: TGTGCCAGCAGCCTAAGGGGGGGGGGGGGGGGGGGGGAGCAGTTCTTC.

This rearrangement joins TRBV6-1 to TRBJ2-5; 8 nucleotides line up with TRBD2. The DNA end lines up better with TRBJ2-7; the J call may be wrong. From germline, CDR1 is MNHNS and CDR2 SASEGT. The CDR3 runs to 15 residues. DNA for the CDR3: TGTGCCAGCAGTGAAGGGCCAGCGGGAGTTTACGAGCAGTACTTC. Translation: CASSEGPAGVYEQYF.

This clonotype was found a few times. The chain combines TRBV14 with TRBJ2-1; the D gene is possibly TRBD1 (5 bases). V was trimmed by 0 bases and J by 9 bases, leaving 12 bases between them. This CDR3 is built from 14 residues. The V gene's germline CDR1 is SGHDN and CDR2 FVKESK. This CDR3 is CASSQELKGFEQFF. The CDR3 bases are TGTGCCAGCAGCCAAGAACTGAAGGGGTTTGAGCAGTTCTTC.

This clonotype was counted between two and nine times. DNA for the CDR3: TGCGCCAGCAGTGCAGGACCTACCGGGGAGCTGTTTTTT. Protein sequence: CASSAGPTGELFF. The V call is TRBV10-1, the J call TRBJ2-2; the D is unclear. Germline V lookup: CDR1 WNHNN, CDR2 SYGVQD (reference sequence). V was shortened by 4 bases and J by 5 bases, with 8 bases between the two germline ends. CDR3 length equals 13 residues.

As regards this clonotype: One end of the junction fails to match germline, which may point to a read error. V and J are TRBV6-1 and TRBJ2-3, with 8 positions matching TRBD2. Germline V CDR1 and CDR2: MNHNS, SASEGT. The CDR3 loop spans 16 amino acids. CDR3 residues: CASTGSGSPGPDTQYF. In DNA, the CDR3 is TGTGCCAGCACGGGGAGCGGGAGCCCTGGGCCAGATACGCAGTATTTC.

V is TRBV6-4 and J is TRBJ2-3, with D perhaps TRBD2 (6 bases). The germline V gene has CDR1 MRHNA and CDR2 SNTAGT. The CDR3 runs to 14 residues. The DNA for the CDR3 is TGTGCGGGCAGCGCGGGGCGGTACACAGATACGCAGTATTTT. Amino acids: CAGSAGRYTDTQYF.

The chain employs TRBV6-4 and TRBJ2-3; 7 bases match TRBD2. The J call is uncertain, as TRBJ2-7 better fits the DNA end. This CDR3 region has 14 residues. CDR1 is MRHNA, CDR2 SNTAGT, per germline. The CDR3 region has the DNA TGTGCGGGCAGTGGGGCGCGGGAGAAAGATACGCAGTACTTC. Residues: CAGSGAREKDTQYF.

The chain carries TRBV6-1 and TRBJ2-3; D unclear. This CDR3 spans 12 amino acids. Germline CDR1 is MNHNS and CDR2 is SASEGT. V was shortened by 2 bases and J by 11 bases, with 11 bases between the two germline ends. CDR3 residues: CASSELGNEQYF. As DNA, the CDR3 is TGTGCCAGCAGTGAATTAGGGAATGAGCAGTATTTT.

By share of the sample, this clonotype is medium-sized. J is TRBJ2-7 and V is TRBV6-5; D unresolved. V was cut by 0 bases and J by 0 bases, with 6 bases left in between. The V gene's germline CDR1 is MNHEY and CDR2 SVGAGI. There are 14 residues in the CDR3. CDR3 DNA sequence: TGTGCCAGCAGTTACTCGTCAGCCTCCTACGAGCAGTACTTC. This codes for CASSYSSASYEQYF.

This clonotype is medium-sized by share. V gene TRBV27 combines with J gene TRBJ2-3, with D possibly TRBD2 on 5 matching bases. Looked up from germline, CDR1 is MNHEY and CDR2 is SMNVEV (reference sequence). The CDR3 spans 17 residues. Between the trimmed V and J ends, which lost 3 bases and 2 bases, there was a span of 18 bases. The CDR3 DNA reads TGTGCCAGCAGTTTTGTCGGGGATATTCTCTTCACAGATACGCAGTATTTT. Amino acid sequence: CASSFVGDILFTDTQYF.

There are a few counts of this clonotype. V gene TRBV6-1 combines with J gene TRBJ1-2; D is uncertain. Trimming took off 6 bases at V and 8 bases at J, with 19 bases between the two ends. Germline assignment: CDR1 MNHNS and CDR2 SASEGT. The CDR3 loop spans 14 amino acids. CDR3 in amino acids: CASRELVVSGGYTF. In DNA form, the CDR3 reads TGTGCCAGCAGAGAGTTGGTGGTGTCGGGAGGCTACACCTTC.

This clonotype is medium-sized within its sample. The rearrangement uses TRBV6-5 and TRBJ2-1, with D possibly matching TRBD1 (5 bases). Trimming removed 5 bases at V and 8 bases at J, with 10 bases between. Germline-derived CDR1 and CDR2 are MNHEY and SVGAGI. The CDR3 has 12 residues. The chain's CDR3 is CASSTQGDEQFF. CDR3 nucleotide sequence: TGTGCCAGCAGTACCCAAGGGGATGAGCAGTTCTTC.